These 32 T cell receptor beta chains were all obtained from the same sample, sequenced in a study of vaccination and CD4 T cells after COVID-19. Treatment given: approximately nine-day PBMC culture with coronavirus spike peptide pools or control peptides (ViraFEST assay). CD4+ T lymphocytes from the unexposed donor were collected before the COVID-19 pandemic (2011-2018). Cultured CD4+ T cell DNA was sequenced using the Oncomine TCR Beta short-read assay. TCRdb reprocessed the PCR reads with MiXCR, giving one entry per CDR3 protein. Here the sample spans 1,000 or so distinct CDR3 sequences, around 15% being singletons. These receptors' antigens are unknown. The sequenced material came from CD4+ T cells from blood, cultured in vitro. The receptors were sampled from a human donor in good health.

V gene TRBV19 combines with J gene TRBJ2-7; D uncertain. The germline V gene has CDR1 LNHDA and CDR2 SQIVND (reference sequence). The CDR3 totals 12 residues. V was cut by 3 bases and J by 7 bases, with 10 bases left in between. The CDR3 DNA reads TGTGCCAGTAGTATGTATCACGGGGAGCAGTACTTC. Translating it yields CASSMYHGEQYF.

The chain is built from TRBV5-1 and TRBJ2-2, with TRBD2 as a possible D gene (6 bases). Germline assignment: CDR1 SGHRS and CDR2 YFSETQ. Trimming removed 4 bases at V and 3 bases at J, with 7 bases between. The CDR3 runs 13 residues. CDR3 sequence reads: CASSGTDTGELFF. CDR3 DNA: TGCGCCAGCAGCGGGACTGACACCGGGGAGCTGTTTTTT.

The gene calls are TRBV7-9 and TRBJ2-2; the D is unclear. The germline gives CDR1 SEHNR, CDR2 FQNEAQ (reference sequence). This CDR3 is built from 16 residues. The ends were cut back, 6 bases at V and 5 bases at J, with 19 bases in the middle. The CDR3 bases are TGTGCCAGCAGGTTTGATCAGACCGCTCTTACCGGGGAGCTGTTTTTT. This codes for CASRFDQTALTGELFF.

The chain recombines TRBV5-1 with TRBJ2-2; no clear D. The CDR3 totals 14 residues. V dropped 4 bases and J dropped 6 bases, with 13 bases sitting between them. Germline values: CDR1 SGHRS, CDR2 YFSETQ. The CDR3, as DNA: TGCGCCAGCAGCGCATCTTCCGGAGCCGGGGAGCTGTTTTTT. This translates into CASSASSGAGELFF. The variable domain in full, completed from reference TRBV5-1 and TRBJ2-2, reads KAGVTQTPRYLIKTRGQQVTLSCSPISGHRSVSWYQQTPGQGLQFLFEYFSETQRNKGNFPGRFSGRQFSNSRSEMNVSTLELGDSALYLCASSASSGAGELFFGEGSRLTVL.

Sample share makes this clonotype hyperexpanded (1% or more). The J gene is TRBJ1-1, the V gene TRBV24-1, with TRBD1 as a possible D gene (5 bases). The length of the CDR3 is 16 residues. With 8 bases removed from V and 2 bases from J, the gap between germline ends came to 20 bases. Germline loops: CDR1 KGHDR, CDR2 SFDVKD. The CDR3 region is CATIYTRRQINTEAFF. The CDR3 nucleotides read TGTGCCACCATCTATACTCGACGACAGATTAACACTGAAGCTTTCTTT.

By share, this clonotype ranks as medium-sized. The CDR3 DNA reads TGTGCCAGCAGTGCGACAGGGGGAGGTGGCTACACCTTC. As protein: CASSATGGGGYTF. The chain uses TRBV6-2 or TRBV6-3 and TRBJ1-2, with 9 positions matching TRBD1. Looked up from germline, CDR1 is MNHEY and CDR2 is SVGEGT. The CDR3 covers 13 residues. V shed 5 bases and J 7 bases; nucleotides not matched to a gene: 5.

The V call is TRBV5-1, the J call TRBJ1-1; D may be TRBD1 (6 bases). Germline assignment: CDR1 SGHRS and CDR2 YFSETQ. This CDR3 is 13 amino acids long. The V end lost 0 bases, the J end lost 8 bases, and 11 bases lay between the germline ends. CDR3 region: CASSLDRVGEAFF. The CDR3 nucleotides read TGCGCCAGCAGCTTGGACAGGGTAGGGGAAGCTTTCTTT.

Within the sample, this clonotype is medium-sized. V and J are TRBV20-1 and TRBJ2-2; 10 positions match TRBD1. Trimming cost V 1 base and J 6 bases; bases outside gene matches: 2. The V gene's germline CDR1 is DFQATT and CDR2 SNEGSKA (reference sequence). This CDR3 contains 14 residues. For the CDR3, the DNA is TGCAGTGCTAGAGTGGACAGGGGGTCCGGGGAGCTGTTTTTT. It encodes CSARVDRGSGELFF.

The chain combines TRBV19 with TRBJ2-1; 9 nucleotides agree with TRBD2. Germline CDR1 is LNHDA and CDR2 is SQIVND (reference sequence). CDR3 length equals 16 residues. J lost 9 bases, V lost 4 bases, and 13 bases had no gene match. CDR3 protein: CASSRPERGGAFEQFF. CDR3 DNA: TGTGCCAGTAGTAGACCCGAGCGCGGGGGGGCATTTGAGCAGTTCTTC.

This sequence joins TRBV5-1 and TRBJ2-7; D may correspond to TRBD1 or TRBD2 (5 bases each). The CDR3 is 15 amino acids. Germline CDR1 and CDR2: SGHRS and YFSETQ. The V end lost 3 bases, the J end lost 2 bases, and 15 bases lay between the germline ends. CDR3 bases: TGCGCCAGCAGCTCCGCCGGGACGAACGCCTACGAGCAGTACTTC. Protein: CASSSAGTNAYEQYF.

The chain combines TRBV28 with TRBJ1-2, with D unclear. Germline V lookup: CDR1 MDHEN, CDR2 SYDVKM. The CDR3 spans 15 residues. V lost 3 bases and J lost 3, with 14 bases in between. The CDR3 DNA follows: TGTGCCAGCAGTTTTTTCGACGGTGAACACTATGGCTACACCTTC. Amino acids: CASSFFDGEHYGYTF.

The chain uses TRBV9 and TRBJ1-1, with a tentative D call TRBD1 (5 bases). CDR3 length equals 14 residues. From germline, CDR1 is SGDLS and CDR2 YYNGEE. Trimming took off 3 bases at V and 0 bases at J, with 9 bases between the two ends. In nucleotides, the CDR3 is TGTGCCAGCAGCGCGGGGGTCCTGAACACTGAAGCTTTCTTT. Its protein is CASSAGVLNTEAFF.

The chain uses TRBV4-1 and TRBJ2-7; 10 positions agree with TRBD1. After removal of 4 bases from V and 9 bases from J, the junction contained 12 bases not matched to a gene. CDR1 MGHRA and CDR2 YSYEKL come from the germline V gene. The CDR3 runs to 15 residues. CDR3 coding DNA: TGCGCCAGCAGCCCTCTGTCCGGACAGGGGGTTTGGCAGTACTTC. It specifies CASSPLSGQGVWQYF.

The V and J genes are TRBV7-2 and TRBJ1-2; 10 bases match TRBD1. This CDR3 has 13 residues. Germline-derived CDR1 and CDR2 are SGHTA and FQGNSA. Losses at the gene ends were 6 bases for V and 6 bases for J; bases not matched to a gene: 4. The DNA for the CDR3 is TGTGCCAGCAGACAAGGGACAGGGGATGGCTACACCTTC. Translating it yields CASRQGTGDGYTF.

By sample fraction, this clonotype is medium-sized. The genes are TRBV7-9 and TRBJ1-2; TRBD1 might be the D (5 bases). V shed 0 bases and J shed 8 bases, with 10 bases lying between them. Germline V lookup: CDR1 SEHNR, CDR2 FQNEAQ (reference sequence). The CDR3 runs to 13 residues. CDR3 protein: CASSLAGAGGYTF. CDR3 bases: TGTGCCAGCAGCTTAGCCGGGGCAGGGGGCTACACCTTC.

Comment on this clonotype: A much bigger clone sits one base away, suggesting this may be a read error. The chain recombines TRBV20-1 with TRBJ1-2, with D possibly TRBD1 on 5 matching bases. Germline V gives CDR1 DFQATT, CDR2 SNEGSKA (reference sequence). The CDR3 spans 12 residues. The CDR3 region is CSAQGGPCGYTF. In nucleotides, the CDR3 is TGCAGCGCCCAGGGAGGGCCCTGTGGCTACACCTTC.

This clonotype was observed a handful of times. The chain couples TRBV5-1 to TRBJ1-5; no definite D call. This CDR3 contains 15 residues. Deletions cut 3 bases from V and 9 bases from J, with 19 bases between. Per the germline V gene, CDR1 is SGHRS and CDR2 is YFSETQ. CDR3 nucleotides: TGCGCCAGCAGCTCTTCAGGTCCAAAAAGCGGGCCCCAGCATTTT. Its translation: CASSSSGPKSGPQHF.

The chain uses TRBV5-8 and TRBJ1-6, with TRBD1 as a possible D gene (5 bases). The CDR3 consists of 15 residues. Germline V gene sequence: CDR1 SGHTS, CDR2 YDEGEE. Deletions cut 0 bases from V and 7 bases from J, with 11 bases between. The CDR3 here is CASSLDRSKNSPLHF. Here the CDR3 DNA reads TGTGCCAGCAGCTTGGACAGGTCGAAAAATTCACCCCTCCACTTT. Full variable domain (missing parts from reference TRBV5-8 and TRBJ1-6): EAGVTQSPTHLIKTRGQQATLRCSPISGHTSVYWYQQALGLGLQFLLWYDEGEERNRGNFPPRFSGRQFPNYSSELNVNALELEDSALYLCASSLDRSKNSPLHFGNGTRLTVT.

The chain has TRBV6-1 and TRBJ1-4, with TRBD1 identical over 7 bases. Trimming cost V 6 bases and J 0 bases; bases outside gene matches: 4. Germline V gene data show CDR1 as MNHNS and CDR2 as SASEGT. The CDR3 length is 15 residues. CDR3 residues: CASSRGVATNEKLFF. The CDR3 DNA sequence: TGTGCCAGCAGCAGGGGGGTCGCAACTAATGAAAAACTGTTTTTT.

This rearrangement joins TRBV28 to TRBJ2-7; D perhaps matches TRBD2 (5 bases). V was pared by 1 base and J by 6 bases, with 10 bases between. Germline V gene data show CDR1 as MDHEN and CDR2 as SYDVKM. CDR3 length: 13 amino acids. The CDR3 loop is CASSLSRGTEQYF. CDR3 DNA sequence: TGTGCCAGCAGTTTATCCCGGGGTACCGAGCAGTACTTC. Based on the CDR3 plus reference TRBV28 and TRBJ2-7, the full variable domain is DVKVTQSSRYLVKRTGEKVFLECVQDMDHENMFWYRQDPGLGLRLIYFSYDVKMKEKGDIPEGYSVSREKKERFSLILESASTNQTSMYLCASSLSRGTEQYFGPGTRLTVT.

This clonotype was found a few times. This chain links TRBV28 with TRBJ2-7, with TRBD1 matching 12 bases. The germline V gene encodes CDR1 MDHEN and CDR2 SYDVKM. With V trimmed by 4 bases and J by 11 bases, 9 bases remained unmatched. CDR3 length equals 14 residues. CDR3 DNA: TGTGCCAGCAGTTCCACCGGGACAGGGGGCGCCGAGTACTTC. Its translation: CASSSTGTGGAEYF. Filled out from reference TRBV28 and TRBJ2-7, the complete variable domain reads DVKVTQSSRYLVKRTGEKVFLECVQDMDHENMFWYRQDPGLGLRLIYFSYDVKMKEKGDIPEGYSVSREKKERFSLILESASTNQTSMYLCASSSTGTGGAEYFGPGTRLTVT.

This chain uses TRBV10-2 with TRBJ2-2; TRBD2 matches 10 bases. Losses at the gene ends were 2 bases for V and 5 bases for J; bases not matched to a gene: 5. Germline CDR1 and CDR2: WSHSY and SAAADI. The CDR3 is made up of 16 amino acids. The CDR3 nucleotides read TGCGCCAGCAGTGAGCCCGGACTAGCGGTAACCGGGGAGCTGTTTTTT. Its protein is CASSEPGLAVTGELFF.

This chain joins TRBV7-9 and TRBJ2-1; 10 nucleotides agree with TRBD2. This CDR3 region has 16 residues. Trimming cost V 5 bases and J 0 bases; bases outside gene matches: 4. The germline V gene encodes CDR1 SEHNR and CDR2 FQNEAQ (reference sequence). The DNA for the CDR3 is TGTGCCAGCAGCCATAGCGGGGGGAGCTCCTACAATGAGCAGTTCTTC. Translated, it gives CASSHSGGSSYNEQFF.

This clonotype is termed large. V usage is TRBV20-1 and J usage is TRBJ2-3; D call uncertain. V was cut by 6 bases and J by 0 bases, with 10 bases left in between. Germline V gene data show CDR1 as DFQATT and CDR2 as SNEGSKA (reference sequence). This CDR3 is built from 13 residues. CDR3 residues: CSATGSSTDTQYF. In nucleotides, the CDR3 is TGCAGTGCGACGGGTTCTAGCACAGATACGCAGTATTTT.

By share, this clonotype ranks as large (0.1 to 1%). The rearrangement uses TRBV20-1 and TRBJ1-2; the D is unclear. Germline V CDR1 and CDR2: DFQATT, SNEGSKA (reference sequence). The germline V and J ends were trimmed by 5 bases and 1 base, with 17 bases remaining between them. The CDR3 contains 15 residues. This chain's CDR3 is CSAQREGWVNYGYTF. CDR3 bases: TGCAGTGCTCAAAGGGAGGGATGGGTTAACTATGGCTACACCTTC.

The chain couples TRBV20-1 to TRBJ2-1; D ambiguous. The CDR3 sequence is 15 residues long. Germline CDR1 reads DFQATT; CDR2 reads SNEGSKA (reference sequence). V lost 1 base and J lost 2, with 12 bases in between. Here the CDR3 reads CSARAGPSTYNEQFF. The CDR3 DNA follows: TGCAGTGCTAGAGCCGGACCTTCAACCTACAATGAGCAGTTCTTC.

This clonotype was found a few times. The V and J genes are TRBV7-6 and TRBJ2-7; D possibly corresponds to TRBD1 (5 bases). The length of the CDR3 is 13 residues. V lost 5 bases and J 2 bases, leaving 10 bases between the germline ends. Germline values: CDR1 SGHVS, CDR2 FNYEAQ. The CDR3 is CASSPRQTYEQYF. CDR3 bases: TGTGCCAGCAGCCCCCGACAGACCTACGAGCAGTACTTC.

A remark on this clonotype: This may stem from a read error, because a much larger clone lies one nucleotide away. The V and J genes are TRBV12-1 and TRBJ2-5. TRBV12-1 is listed as a pseudogene. The CDR3 runs to 13 residues. CDR3 protein: CASILYSQETQYF. The CDR3 DNA reads TGTGCCAGCATCCTCTACAGCCAAGAGACCCAGTACTTC.

This clonotype is categorized as hyperexpanded. This rearrangement joins TRBV7-8 to TRBJ2-1, with TRBD2 matching over 7 bases. This CDR3 region has 15 residues. V was pared by 2 bases and J by 4 bases, with 5 bases of the junction left unmatched. Looked up from germline, CDR1 is SGHVS and CDR2 is FQNEAQ. The CDR3 sequence: CASSLREGPYNEQFF. CDR3 nucleotides: TGTGCCAGCAGCTTAAGGGAGGGCCCTTACAATGAGCAGTTCTTC. Full variable domain (outside the CDR3, taken from reference TRBV7-8 and TRBJ2-1): GAGVSQSPRYKVAKRGQDVALRCDPISGHVSLFWYQQALGQGPEFLTYFQNEAQLDKSGLPSDRFFAERPEGSVSTLKIQRTQQEDSAVYLCASSLREGPYNEQFFGPGTRLTVL.

This clonotype is medium-sized by share. CDR3 residues: CASSEQPGGAAFRYSNQPQHF. In DNA form, the CDR3 reads TGTGCCAGCAGTGAACAGCCCGGGGGAGCCGCATTTCGTTATAGCAATCAGCCCCAGCATTTT. The chain recombines TRBV6-1 with TRBJ1-5; tentative D call: TRBD1 (5 bases). This CDR3 has 21 amino acids. Trimming took off 2 bases at V and 0 bases at J, with 26 bases between the two ends. Germline values: CDR1 MNHNS, CDR2 SASEGT.

By share, this clonotype ranks as large (0.1 to 1%). The chain is built from TRBV27 and TRBJ1-2; the D gene is possibly TRBD1 (5 bases). The ends were cut back, 3 bases at V and 4 bases at J, with 15 bases in the middle. The CDR3 is 15 amino acids. Germline V gene data show CDR1 as MNHEY and CDR2 as SMNVEV (reference sequence). The CDR3 region is CASSLGPAYSYGYTF. The DNA for the CDR3 is TGTGCCAGCAGTTTGGGACCGGCCTACAGCTATGGCTACACCTTC.

The chain employs TRBV3-1 and TRBJ1-2; D unclear. V lost 0 bases, J lost 8 bases, and 13 bases lay in between. Germline loops: CDR1 LGHDT, CDR2 YNNKEL (reference sequence). CDR3 length: 14 amino acids. The CDR3 DNA follows: TGTGCCAGCAGCCAAGATAACATCCCTGAAGGCTACACCTTC. This gives the protein CASSQDNIPEGYTF.